The 12 T cell receptor beta chains in this list originate from one sample, sequenced in a study of T cells after yellow fever vaccination. MiXCR, run by TCRdb on the 5' RACE reads, gives a single entry per CDR3 protein. The sample shows some 670,000 distinct CDR3 sequences, approximately 13% of them seen only once. The sequencing used PBMCs, collected on the day of the yellow fever booster vaccination. The receptors come from a man aged 30 to 45 who received the YFV17D yellow fever vaccine.

This rearrangement joins TRBV27 to TRBJ1-4; D not resolved. Germline values: CDR1 MNHEY, CDR2 SMNVEV (reference sequence). V lost 5 bases, J lost 2 bases, and 9 bases lay in between. This CDR3 has 14 residues. The CDR3 region has the DNA TGTGCCAGCAGTCGCAGCGCGACTAATGAAAAACTGTTTTTT. Its protein product is CASSRSATNEKLFF.

This clonotype was counted between two and nine times. J is TRBJ1-5 and V is TRBV19, with no clear D. The CDR3 has 16 residues. CDR1 and CDR2 (germline): LNHDA, SQIVND (reference sequence). V lost 2 bases, J lost 0 bases, and 11 bases lay in between. CDR3 protein: CASSILGLNSNQPQHF. DNA of the CDR3: TGTGCCAGTAGTATACTTGGGCTAAATAGCAATCAGCCCCAGCATTTT. Supplemented by reference TRBV19 and TRBJ1-5, the full variable domain reads DGGITQSPKYLFRKEGQNVTLSCEQNLNHDAMYWYRQDPGQGLRLIYYSQIVNDFQKGDIAEGYSVSREKKESFPLTVTSAQKNPTAFYLCASSILGLNSNQPQHFGDGTRLSIL.

V gene TRBV11-2 combines with J gene TRBJ2-6, with D tentatively TRBD1 (6 bases). V was cut by 5 bases and J by 4 bases, with 12 bases left in between. CDR1 and CDR2 (germline): SGHAT, FQNNGV. This CDR3 has 15 residues. CDR3 coding DNA: TGTGCCAGCAGCCGGCAGGGGTTAGGGGCCAACGTCCTGACTTTC. Protein: CASSRQGLGANVLTF.

This chain joins TRBV18 and TRBJ2-3; TRBD2 aligns across 8 bases. The length of the CDR3 is 15 residues. The germline CDR1 and CDR2 sequences are KGHSH and LQKENI. Unmatched junction bases numbered 9, after V lost 8 bases and J lost 2 bases. DNA for the CDR3: TGTGCCAGCGCCGAGGCTAGCGGGTTCACAGATACGCAGTATTTT. Encoded protein: CASAEASGFTDTQYF.

The V and J genes are TRBV19 and TRBJ2-7; D is perhaps TRBD1 (5 bases). V dropped 5 bases and J dropped 5 bases, with 19 bases sitting between them. The CDR3 runs 15 residues. CDR1 LNHDA and CDR2 SQIVND come from the germline V gene (reference sequence). CDR3 nucleotides: TGTGCCAGTAGTCCCGGTCCAGGGCGAATGGACGAGCAGTACTTC. Its protein product is CASSPGPGRMDEQYF.

This clonotype was observed a handful of times. The chain links TRBV30 to TRBJ2-2, with TRBD2 matching 13 bases. The CDR3 loop spans 13 amino acids. Germline values: CDR1 GTSNPN, CDR2 SVGIG (reference sequence). DNA of the CDR3: TGTGCGTTTGCCGGACTAGCGGGAGTGGAGCTGTTTTTT. It specifies CAFAGLAGVELFF.

A single count supports this clonotype. The chain recombines TRBV7-2 with TRBJ2-7; D is unresolved. Trimming shortened V by 2 bases and J by 5 bases, and 7 bases separated the two germline ends. This CDR3 has 12 residues. Germline CDR1 reads SGHTA; CDR2 reads FQGNSA. The CDR3 region is CASSLSPNEQYF. CDR3 sequence (DNA): TGTGCCAGCAGCTTAAGTCCCAACGAGCAGTACTTC.

This sequence joins TRBV5-1 and TRBJ2-3; perhaps TRBD2 as D (6 bases). The CDR3 covers 16 residues. V lost 3 bases and J lost 2, with 16 bases in between. Looked up from germline, CDR1 is SGHRS and CDR2 is YFSETQ. The DNA for the CDR3 is TGCGCCAGCAGCTCACGACGACTAGGCCCCACAGATACGCAGTATTTT. Translating gives CASSSRRLGPTDTQYF.

The chain couples TRBV28 to TRBJ1-2; 10 nucleotides match TRBD1. This CDR3 is built from 15 residues. The germline V gene encodes CDR1 MDHEN and CDR2 SYDVKM. V gave up 2 bases and J gave up 7 bases; unmatched junction bases: 7. CDR3 in amino acids: CASSLTGTGVFGYTF. CDR3 DNA sequence: TGTGCCAGCAGTTTAACCGGGACAGGGGTTTTTGGCTACACCTTC.

The rearrangement joins TRBV7-9 to TRBJ2-1; D ambiguous. This CDR3 spans 13 amino acids. Trimming pared 1 base from V and 5 bases from J, leaving 6 bases between. Germline CDR1 SEHNR, CDR2 FQNEAQ (reference sequence). The CDR3 protein is CASSLGRHNEQFF. CDR3 DNA: TGTGCCAGCAGCTTAGGACGCCACAATGAGCAGTTCTTC.

This sequence joins TRBV5-6 and TRBJ1-2; D is perhaps TRBD1 (6 bases). In germline, CDR1 is SGHDT, CDR2 YYEEEE. The V gene lost 3 bases and the J gene lost 3 bases, with 12 bases spanning the gap. CDR3 size: 14 residues. CDR3 sequence: CASSYRGQHYGYTF. Written as DNA, the CDR3 is TGTGCCAGCAGCTACCGCGGACAGCACTATGGCTACACCTTC.

The gene calls are TRBV9 and TRBJ2-3, with TRBD2 as a possible D gene (5 bases). CDR3 length: 13 amino acids. Looked up from germline, CDR1 is SGDLS and CDR2 is YYNGEE. The V and J ends lost 3 bases and 5 bases respectively, with 10 bases between them. Here the CDR3 DNA reads TGTGCCAGCAGCGACGGGAACGGAGATACGCAGTATTTT. Its translation: CASSDGNGDTQYF.